Following are 8 T cell receptor beta chains from one sample sequenced in a study of T cells after yellow fever vaccination. TCRdb re-analysed the 5' RACE reads in MiXCR, keeping a single row per CDR3 protein. The table lists under 250,000 distinct CDR3 sequences, 6.5% to 8.5% of them singletons. The specimen was CD4+ T cells sorted from PBMCs, collected 15 days after the yellow fever booster vaccination. Receptors were obtained from a man in his thirties or forties who received the YFV17D yellow fever vaccine.

The chain combines TRBV15 with TRBJ2-1; D remains ambiguous. The germline V and J ends were trimmed by 6 bases and 7 bases, with 16 bases remaining between them. CDR1 and CDR2 (germline): LNHNV, YYDKDF (reference sequence). The CDR3 contains 14 residues. The CDR3 loop is CATRNPLLGNEQFF. The CDR3 nucleotides are TGTGCCACCAGAAACCCACTTTTGGGTAATGAGCAGTTCTTC.

This clonotype was counted at least ten times. This chain connects TRBV20-1 to TRBJ1-1, with D maybe TRBD1 (6 bases). Germline-derived CDR1 and CDR2 are DFQATT and SNEGSKA (reference sequence). The length of the CDR3 is 15 residues. V lost 0 bases and J 0 bases, leaving 11 bases between the germline ends. The CDR3 nucleotides read TGCAGTGCTAGAGAGGCGAGGGGGATGAACACTGAAGCTTTCTTT. This encodes CSAREARGMNTEAFF.

This clonotype showed up just a few times. The chain employs TRBV6-2 or TRBV6-3 and TRBJ1-5; D is uncertain. From germline, CDR1 is MNHEY and CDR2 SVGEGT. The V and J ends lost 5 bases and 1 base respectively, with 12 bases between them. This CDR3 comprises 15 residues. The CDR3 loop reads CASSGHTDSNQPQHF. The CDR3 DNA reads TGTGCCAGCAGTGGTCACACCGACAGCAATCAGCCCCAGCATTTT.

The V call is TRBV6-5, the J call TRBJ2-7, with D maybe TRBD1 (5 bases). V gave up 4 bases and J gave up 3 bases, with 16 bases separating them. Germline values: CDR1 MNHEY, CDR2 SVGAGI. The CDR3 extends over 15 amino acids. The CDR3 spells CASSSAGSDFYEQYF. As DNA, the CDR3 is TGTGCCAGCAGTTCTGCAGGGTCTGATTTCTACGAGCAGTACTTC.

The table lists this clonotype with a few counts. The CDR3 here is CASSLGGYNQGYTF. DNA for the CDR3: TGTGCCAGCAGTTTGGGGGGATACAACCAAGGGTACACCTTC. V and J are TRBV27 and TRBJ1-2; TRBD1 is a possible D gene (5 bases). The CDR3 sequence is 14 residues long. V was shortened by 3 bases and J by 11 bases, with 19 bases between the two germline ends. The germline V gene encodes CDR1 MNHEY and CDR2 SMNVEV (reference sequence).

This chain links TRBV7-2 with TRBJ2-7; weak D call: TRBD1 (6 bases). Germline-derived CDR1 and CDR2 are SGHTA and FQGNSA. V dropped 5 bases and J dropped 0 bases, with 11 bases sitting between them. The CDR3 is 14 amino acids. As DNA, the CDR3 is TGTGCCAGCAGCAGCCGGACAGCCTCCTACGAGCAGTACTTC. Amino acids: CASSSRTASYEQYF.

The V and J genes are TRBV7-8 and TRBJ2-7; 9 bases are a match to TRBD2. The CDR3 totals 15 residues. V shed 5 bases and J 4 bases; nucleotides not matched to a gene: 9. Germline CDR1 reads SGHVS; CDR2 reads FQNEAQ. The CDR3 DNA sequence: TGTGCCAGCAGCCCCTTAGCGGGAGCCACTTACGAGCAGTACTTC. Its protein is CASSPLAGATYEQYF. Supplemented by reference TRBV7-8 and TRBJ2-7, the full variable domain reads GAGVSQSPRYKVAKRGQDVALRCDPISGHVSLFWYQQALGQGPEFLTYFQNEAQLDKSGLPSDRFFAERPEGSVSTLKIQRTQQEDSAVYLCASSPLAGATYEQYFGPGTRLTVT.

This clonotype has at least ten counts. The chain employs TRBV28 and TRBJ2-1; D is ambiguous. The V end was cut by 4 bases, the J end by 15 bases, with 13 bases between. The CDR3 runs 11 residues. Germline values: CDR1 MDHEN, CDR2 SYDVKM. The DNA of the CDR3 is TGTGCCAGCAGTTCTAGATTTTTAGGGTTCTTC. Translation: CASSSRFLGFF. Based on the CDR3 plus reference TRBV28 and TRBJ2-1, the full variable domain is DVKVTQSSRYLVKRTGEKVFLECVQDMDHENMFWYRQDPGLGLRLIYFSYDVKMKEKGDIPEGYSVSREKKERFSLILESASTNQTSMYLCASSSRFLGFFGPGTRLTVL.